This T cell receptor beta chain came from a study of T-cell memory formation after mild COVID-19. The count of this clonotype is one. TCRdb re-analysed the 5' RACE reads in MiXCR, keeping a single row per CDR3 protein. The sample contains about 310,000 distinct CDR3 sequences, more than 15% of which appear only once. Trimming pared 0 bases from V and 9 bases from J, leaving 18 bases between. The CDR3 is 16 residues long. Germline V CDR1 and CDR2: MNHEY, SVGEGT. The sequenced sample was PBMCs or a T cell subset sorted from them (not recorded which). The chain employs TRBV6-2 or TRBV6-3 and TRBJ1-5; TRBD1 might be the D (5 bases). The sequence came from a man aged 18 to 35 who had mild COVID-19 (a few samples of this study predate the infection). Cell type and time point are not known. The CDR3, as DNA: TGTGCCAGCAGTTACTCGATGGCAGGGTGGGCTATGCCCCAGCATTTT. Translation: CASSYSMAGWAMPQHF.